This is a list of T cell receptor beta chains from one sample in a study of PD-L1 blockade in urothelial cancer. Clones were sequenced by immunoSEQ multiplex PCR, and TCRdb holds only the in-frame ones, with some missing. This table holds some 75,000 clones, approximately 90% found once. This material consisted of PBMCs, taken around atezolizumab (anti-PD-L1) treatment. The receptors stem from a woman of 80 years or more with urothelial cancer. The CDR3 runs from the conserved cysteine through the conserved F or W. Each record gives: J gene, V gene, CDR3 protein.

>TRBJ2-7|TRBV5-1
CASSFSGENYEQYF
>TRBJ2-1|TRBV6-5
CASSFIRDPPYNEQFF
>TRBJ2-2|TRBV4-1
CASSWLPGQGNTGELFF
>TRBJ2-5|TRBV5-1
CASSHGVETQYF
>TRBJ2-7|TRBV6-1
CASSGGLAGGNYEQYF
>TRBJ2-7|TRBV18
CASSPGTSNEQYF
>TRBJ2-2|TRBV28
CASSLAGGNTGELFF
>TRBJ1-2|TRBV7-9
CASSRQDYGYTF
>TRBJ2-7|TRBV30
CAWSLIYEQYF
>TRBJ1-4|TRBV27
CASSLWQDEKLFF
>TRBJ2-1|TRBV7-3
CASSFGAGNNEQFF
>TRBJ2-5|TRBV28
CASFGGIGETQYF
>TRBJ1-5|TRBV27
CASSPRTENQPQHF
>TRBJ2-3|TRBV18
CASSPPSGNTDTQYF
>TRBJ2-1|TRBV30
CAWSLTNEQFF
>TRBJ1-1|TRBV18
CASSPVDRGSEAFF
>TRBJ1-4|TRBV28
CASIGATNEKLFF
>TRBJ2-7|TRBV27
CASSLGRGSGYEQYF
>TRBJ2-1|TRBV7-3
CASSLNGLGSDEQFF
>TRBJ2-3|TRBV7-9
CASSLARSTDTQYF
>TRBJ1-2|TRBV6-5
CASRKTGGNYGYTF
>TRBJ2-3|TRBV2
CASGGGDTQYF
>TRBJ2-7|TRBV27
CASSLSGTGPYEQYF
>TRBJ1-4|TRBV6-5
CASSGTGEEKLFF
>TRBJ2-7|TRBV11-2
CASTELASTYEQYF
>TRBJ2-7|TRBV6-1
CASSVNSEGTVYEQYF
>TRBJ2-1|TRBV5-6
CASSFGTSGYYNEQFF
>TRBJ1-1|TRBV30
CACLRSNTEAFF
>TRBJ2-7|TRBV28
CASSSPSSGRPYEQYF